This T cell receptor (beta chain) was captured by sequencing in a study of OX40 agonist ivuxolimab in advanced cancers. Background on the whole study: Ivuxolimab, which targeted the costimulatory receptor OX40 (CD134), was an agonistic, fully human IgG2 monoclonal antibody. Intravenous ivuxolimab was administered to patients every 2 weeks at six dose levels: 0.01, 0.1, 0.3, 1.5, 3 and 10 mg/kg. Among the roughly 52 dose-escalation patients, around 20 had hepatocellular carcinoma, around 15 melanoma, 9 renal cell carcinoma and 9 head and neck cancer. In the dose-escalation cohort, 82.7% of patients were male, and the mean age was around 60 years, with a range of 23 to 79. Prior anti-PD-1, anti-PD-L1 or anti-CTLA-4 therapy was permitted, and approximately 42% of dose-escalation patients had received checkpoint inhibitors. Partial responses occurred in three dose-escalation patients, of whom one had hepatocellular carcinoma and two had cutaneous melanoma. Peripheral TCRbeta sequencing was intended to test whether TCR sequence diversity was altered and clonal T-cell expansion was caused by ivuxolimab. The paper describes the monotherapy dose-escalation part (N ≈ 49 patients) of the phase I trial of ivuxolimab.

This clone was seen once. It has no known antigen specificity. No quality values exist for individual bases; no much larger clone is one base distant. For sequencing of the TCRbeta CDR3 region, genomic DNA was extracted from the sorted cells. TCRbeta CDR3 regions were sequenced using the immunoSEQ Assay. TCRdb stores this immuneACCESS table with in-frame sequences only. Part of the clones is absent; in the studies checked, under half of the shortfall reflects unresolved V genes, and no reason is known for the rest. The sample table contains about 67,000 clones; only one count was recorded for roughly 82% of them. The ten largest clones add up to 2.4% of the sample. General study outcomes and caveats: After ivuxolimab, more expanded clones were found on average in CD8+ T cells than in CD4+ T cells. At doses of 0.1 to 3.0 mg/kg, clonal expansion of both CD4+ and CD8+ blood T cells was observed from baseline to week 6. The antigen specificity of the peripheral T cells that underwent clonal expansion was not determined. Low levels of normalized T-cell clonal expansion were also seen in some nonresponding patients. In the 0.1-3.0 mg/kg groups, partial responders had among the lowest normalized peripheral clonal expansion, particularly in CD8+ T cells.

Trimming takes 1 base off V and 7 bases off J; junction bases not matched to a gene: 6. From the cysteine through the phenylalanine, the CDR3 covers 15 amino acids. CDR3 DNA is the only sequence kept; it has 45 bases, read in frame from the first base. As encoded in the germline V gene, CDR1 is MDHEN while CDR2 is SYDVKM. The trial excluded patients who had a history of autoimmune disease or who were on systemic immunosuppression. Peripheral blood for TCR sequencing was collected from all dose cohorts at baseline, on cycle 4 day 1, and on cycle 7 day 1. Samples were obtained from an open-label, multicenter, first-in-human phase I dose-escalation trial of ivuxolimab. Adults with locally advanced or metastatic melanoma, renal cell carcinoma, hepatocellular carcinoma or head and neck squamous cell carcinoma were enrolled in the trial. CD4+ and CD8+ T cells were sorted separately from peripheral blood before TCR sequencing.

Sequenced here: CD4+ or CD8+ T cells sorted from blood, sampled in a trial of the OX40 agonist ivuxolimab. This receptor was identified in an adult with an advanced solid tumor such as melanoma, head and neck, liver or kidney cancer. The rearrangement combines TRBV28 with TRBJ1-5; TRBD1 matches 8 bases in the middle. The CDR3 amino acid sequence is: CASSLSRGRGQPQHF. The nucleotide sequence is TGTGCCAGCAGTTTATCCAGGGGGCGGGGGCAGCCCCAGCATTTT.